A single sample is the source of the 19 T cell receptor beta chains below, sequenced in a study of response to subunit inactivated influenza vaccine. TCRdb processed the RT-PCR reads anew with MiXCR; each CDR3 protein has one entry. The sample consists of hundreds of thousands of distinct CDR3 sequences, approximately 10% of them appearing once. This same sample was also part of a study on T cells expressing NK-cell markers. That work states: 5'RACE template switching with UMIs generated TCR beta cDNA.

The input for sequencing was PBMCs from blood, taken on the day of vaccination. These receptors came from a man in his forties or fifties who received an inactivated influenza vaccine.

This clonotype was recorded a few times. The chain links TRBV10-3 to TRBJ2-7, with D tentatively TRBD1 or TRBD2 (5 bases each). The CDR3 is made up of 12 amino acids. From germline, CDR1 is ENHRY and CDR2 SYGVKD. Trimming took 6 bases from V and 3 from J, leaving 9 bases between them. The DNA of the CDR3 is TGTGCCATCAGGGGGGACGGCTACGAGCAGTACTTC. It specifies CAIRGDGYEQYF.

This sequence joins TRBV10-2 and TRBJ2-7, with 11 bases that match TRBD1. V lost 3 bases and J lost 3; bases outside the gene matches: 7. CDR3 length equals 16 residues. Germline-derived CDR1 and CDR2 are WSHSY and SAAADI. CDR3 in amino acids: CASSELGQGVIYEQYF. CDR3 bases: TGCGCCAGCAGTGAATTGGGACAGGGGGTTATCTACGAGCAGTACTTC.

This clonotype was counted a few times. CDR3 nucleotides: TGTGCCACCAGTGATGGAAGGGGGACCAGCAATCAGCCCCAGCATTTT. This translates into CATSDGRGTSNQPQHF. The V gene is TRBV24-1, the J gene TRBJ1-5; a possible D gene is TRBD1 (6 bases). The ends were cut back, 3 bases at V and 1 base at J, with 12 bases in the middle. The CDR3 loop spans 16 amino acids. The germline gives CDR1 KGHDR, CDR2 SFDVKD.

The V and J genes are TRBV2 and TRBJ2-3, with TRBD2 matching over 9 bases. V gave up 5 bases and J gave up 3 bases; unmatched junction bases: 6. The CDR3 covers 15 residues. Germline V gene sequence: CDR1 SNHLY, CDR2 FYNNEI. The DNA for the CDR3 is TGTGCCAGCAGTAGACTGACTAGCGGTACAGATACGCAGTATTTT. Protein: CASSRLTSGTDTQYF.

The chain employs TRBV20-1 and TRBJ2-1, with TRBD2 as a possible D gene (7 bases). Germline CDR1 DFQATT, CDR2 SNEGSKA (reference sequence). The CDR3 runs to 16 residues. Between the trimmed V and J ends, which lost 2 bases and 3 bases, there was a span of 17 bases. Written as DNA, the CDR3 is TGCAGTGCTAGAAAGATGGAGGGGGAGGGCTACAATGAGCAGTTCTTC. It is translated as CSARKMEGEGYNEQFF.

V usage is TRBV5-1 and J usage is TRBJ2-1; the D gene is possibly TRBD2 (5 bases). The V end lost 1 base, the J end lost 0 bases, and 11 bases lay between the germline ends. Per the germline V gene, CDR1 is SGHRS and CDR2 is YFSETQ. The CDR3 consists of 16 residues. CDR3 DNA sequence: TGCGCCAGCAGCTTGTTGCGCGGGCTCTCCTACAATGAGCAGTTCTTC. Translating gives CASSLLRGLSYNEQFF.

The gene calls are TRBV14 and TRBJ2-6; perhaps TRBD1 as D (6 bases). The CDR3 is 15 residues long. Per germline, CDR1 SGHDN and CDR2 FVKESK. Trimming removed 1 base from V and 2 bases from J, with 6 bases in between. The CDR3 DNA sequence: TGTGCCAGCAGCCAAGCAGGGGCTGGGGCCAACGTCCTGACTTTC. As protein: CASSQAGAGANVLTF.

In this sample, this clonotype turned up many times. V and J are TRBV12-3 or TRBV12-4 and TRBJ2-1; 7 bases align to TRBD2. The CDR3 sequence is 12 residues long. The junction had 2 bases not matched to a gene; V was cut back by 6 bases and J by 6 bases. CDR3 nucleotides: TGTGCCAGCAGGGGGACTACCAATGAGCAGTTCTTC. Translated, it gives CASRGTTNEQFF.

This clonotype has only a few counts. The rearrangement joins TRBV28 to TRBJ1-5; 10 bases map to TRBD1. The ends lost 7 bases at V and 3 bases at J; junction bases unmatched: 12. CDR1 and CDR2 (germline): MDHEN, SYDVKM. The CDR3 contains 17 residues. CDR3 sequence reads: CASTPAGTGVNNQPQHF. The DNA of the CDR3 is TGTGCCAGCACCCCGGCCGGGACAGGGGTAAACAATCAGCCCCAGCATTTT.

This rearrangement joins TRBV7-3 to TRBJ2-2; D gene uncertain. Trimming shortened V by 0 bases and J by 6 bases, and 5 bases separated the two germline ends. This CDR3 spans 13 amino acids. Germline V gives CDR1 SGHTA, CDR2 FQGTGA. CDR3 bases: TGTGCCAGCAGCTTAACAGCGCCCGGGGAGCTGTTTTTT. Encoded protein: CASSLTAPGELFF.

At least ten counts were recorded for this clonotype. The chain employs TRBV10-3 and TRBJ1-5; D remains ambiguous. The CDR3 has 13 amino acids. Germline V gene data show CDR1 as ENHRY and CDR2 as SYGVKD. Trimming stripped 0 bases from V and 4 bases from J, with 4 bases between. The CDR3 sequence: CAISESSNQPQHF. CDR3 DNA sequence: TGTGCCATCAGTGAGTCCAGTAATCAGCCCCAGCATTTT.

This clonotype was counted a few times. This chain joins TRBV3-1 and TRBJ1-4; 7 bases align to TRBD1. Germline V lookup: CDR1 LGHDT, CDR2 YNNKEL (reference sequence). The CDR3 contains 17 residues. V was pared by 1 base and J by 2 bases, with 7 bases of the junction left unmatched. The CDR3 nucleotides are TGTGCCAGCAGCCAAGGAGGGGGCTGGAGTACTAATGAAAAACTGTTTTTT. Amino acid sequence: CASSQGGGWSTNEKLFF.

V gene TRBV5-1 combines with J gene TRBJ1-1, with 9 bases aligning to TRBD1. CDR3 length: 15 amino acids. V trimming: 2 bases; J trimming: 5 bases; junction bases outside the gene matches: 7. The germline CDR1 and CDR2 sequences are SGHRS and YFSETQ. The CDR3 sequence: CASSFTGTGRTEAFF. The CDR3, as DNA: TGCGCCAGCAGCTTCACCGGGACAGGGAGGACTGAAGCTTTCTTT.

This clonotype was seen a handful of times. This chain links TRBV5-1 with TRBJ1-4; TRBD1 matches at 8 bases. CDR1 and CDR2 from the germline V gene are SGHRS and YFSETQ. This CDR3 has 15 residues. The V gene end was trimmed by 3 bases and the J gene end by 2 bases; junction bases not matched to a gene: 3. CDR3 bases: TGCGCCAGCAGCTACCAGGGGGCGACTAATGAAAAACTGTTTTTT. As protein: CASSYQGATNEKLFF. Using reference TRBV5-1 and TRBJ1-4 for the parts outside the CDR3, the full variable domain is KAGVTQTPRYLIKTRGQQVTLSCSPISGHRSVSWYQQTPGQGLQFLFEYFSETQRNKGNFPGRFSGRQFSNSRSEMNVSTLELGDSALYLCASSYQGATNEKLFFGSGTQLSVL.

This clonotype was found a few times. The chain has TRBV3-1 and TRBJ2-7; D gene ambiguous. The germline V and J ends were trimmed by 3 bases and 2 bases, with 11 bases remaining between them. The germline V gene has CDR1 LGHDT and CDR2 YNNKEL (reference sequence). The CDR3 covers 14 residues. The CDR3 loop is CASSHRTRPYEQYF. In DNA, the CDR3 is TGTGCCAGCAGCCATCGGACCCGCCCCTACGAGCAGTACTTC.

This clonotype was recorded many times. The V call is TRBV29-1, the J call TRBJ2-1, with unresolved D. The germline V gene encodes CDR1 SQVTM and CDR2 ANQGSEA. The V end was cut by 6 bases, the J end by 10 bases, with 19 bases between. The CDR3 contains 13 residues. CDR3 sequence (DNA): TGCAGCGTCATACCTCTCACCGGAATCGAGCAGTTCTTC. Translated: CSVIPLTGIEQFF.

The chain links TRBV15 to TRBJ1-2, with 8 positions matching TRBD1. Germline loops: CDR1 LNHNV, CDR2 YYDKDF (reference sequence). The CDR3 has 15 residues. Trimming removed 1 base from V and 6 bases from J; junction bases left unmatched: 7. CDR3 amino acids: CATSRGWTGIDGYTF. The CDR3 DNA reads TGTGCCACCAGCAGAGGGTGGACAGGGATCGATGGCTACACCTTC. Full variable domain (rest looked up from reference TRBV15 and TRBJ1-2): DAMVIQNPRYQVTQFGKPVTLSCSQTLNHNVMYWYQQKSSQAPKLLFHYYDKDFNNEADTPDNFQSRRPNTSFCFLDIRSPGLGDTAMYLCATSRGWTGIDGYTFGSGTRLTVV.

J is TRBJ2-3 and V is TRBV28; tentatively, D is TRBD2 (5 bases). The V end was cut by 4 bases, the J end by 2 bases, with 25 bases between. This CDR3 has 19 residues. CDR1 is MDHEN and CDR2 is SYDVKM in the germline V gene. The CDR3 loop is CASSSFVRRYSPNTDTQYF. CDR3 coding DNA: TGTGCCAGCAGTTCGTTTGTTAGGAGGTACTCCCCGAACACAGATACGCAGTATTTT.

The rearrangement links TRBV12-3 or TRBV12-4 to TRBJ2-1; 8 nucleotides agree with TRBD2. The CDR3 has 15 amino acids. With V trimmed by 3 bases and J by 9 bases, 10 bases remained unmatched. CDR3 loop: CASSFNLAGRSEQFF. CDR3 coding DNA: TGTGCCAGCAGTTTTAACCTAGCGGGCCGGAGTGAGCAGTTCTTC.